These 18 T cell receptor beta chains were sequenced from one sample in a study of cytomegalovirus exposure and HLA in healthy donors. A multiplex PCR was run with 60 Vbeta primers and 13 Jbeta primers. Clones were read by immunoSEQ multiplex PCR, and TCRdb kept only the in-frame ones, dropping some. In all, the sample yields under 200,000 clones. The sequenced sample consisted of PBMCs. The source of these receptors is a man between 25 and 39 years old in good health and CMV-seronegative.

The V and J genes are TRBV19 and TRBJ2-7; possibly TRBD1 for D (6 bases). This CDR3 contains 14 residues. Trimming left V 2 bases short and J 3 bases short, with 11 bases between. Germline V gene lookup returns CDR1 LNHDA and CDR2 SQIVND (reference sequence). The DNA of the CDR3 is TGTGCCAGTAGTATATCTGTACAGGGCTACGAGCAGTACTTC. Translated, it gives CASSISVQGYEQYF.

This chain joins TRBV6-5 and TRBJ1-3; weak D call: TRBD1 (6 bases). The CDR3 covers 15 residues. Trimming removed 8 bases at V and 4 bases at J, with 18 bases between. Germline V lookup: CDR1 MNHEY, CDR2 SVGAGI. CDR3 DNA sequence: TGTGCCAGCCGGAACACAGGGCAGGCCGGAAACACCATATATTTT. It yields the protein CASRNTGQAGNTIYF.

The chain has TRBV7-8 and TRBJ2-6; 9 nucleotides match TRBD1. The CDR3 is 17 amino acids. CDR1 and CDR2 (germline): SGHVS, FQNEAQ. The J segment lost 0 bases and the V segment lost 5 bases, leaving 5 bases of the junction unmatched. CDR3 nucleotide sequence: TGTGCCAGCAGCGCCATGGGACAGGGCTCTGGGGCCAACGTCCTGACTTTC. Its translation is CASSAMGQGSGANVLTF.

This chain links TRBV19 with TRBJ2-7, with no clear D. Germline V gene sequence: CDR1 LNHDA, CDR2 SQIVND (reference sequence). The V end lost 3 bases, the J end lost 5 bases, and 14 bases lay between the germline ends. This CDR3 has 14 residues. The CDR3 protein is CASSITAHLHEQYF. CDR3 in DNA: TGTGCCAGTAGTATTACAGCCCATCTGCACGAGCAGTACTTC.

The rearrangement joins TRBV5-1 to TRBJ2-5; a possible D gene is TRBD2 (6 bases). CDR1 SGHRS and CDR2 YFSETQ come from the germline V gene. This CDR3 region has 16 residues. The germline V and J ends were trimmed by 4 bases and 1 base, with 17 bases remaining between them. In DNA form, the CDR3 reads TGCGCCAGCAGCACGGGACTTAGCGGTACCCAAGAGACCCAGTACTTC. It is translated as CASSTGLSGTQETQYF.

The CDR3 sequence: CASSQLAGGQVNTGELFF. The CDR3 region has the DNA TGCGCCAGCAGCCAACTAGCGGGAGGACAAGTTAACACCGGGGAGCTGTTTTTT. The chain combines TRBV4-3 with TRBJ2-2, with 11 bases that match TRBD2. This CDR3 comprises 18 residues. Germline loops: CDR1 LGHNA, CDR2 YSLEER. V was pared by 2 bases and J by 2 bases, with 7 bases of the junction left unmatched.

The gene calls are TRBV15 and TRBJ2-1, with 10 bases identical to TRBD1. The V gene's germline CDR1 is LNHNV and CDR2 YYDKDF (reference sequence). Trimming removed 0 bases from V and 7 bases from J; junction bases left unmatched: 6. The CDR3 covers 16 residues. The CDR3 sequence is CATSRDFPDRGNEQFF. CDR3 bases: TGTGCCACCAGCAGAGATTTCCCGGACAGGGGGAATGAGCAGTTCTTC.

The chain employs TRBV7-9 and TRBJ1-2; a possible D gene is TRBD1 (5 bases). V gave up 2 bases and J gave up 0 bases, with 13 bases separating them. The CDR3 contains 16 residues. CDR1 is SEHNR and CDR2 is FQNEAQ in the germline V gene (reference sequence). The CDR3, as DNA: TGTGCCAGCAGCTTACCGGCGACAGCCTCTAACTATGGCTACACCTTC. It specifies CASSLPATASNYGYTF. Looking up the rest from reference TRBV7-9 and TRBJ1-2 gives the full variable domain: DTGVSQNPRHKITKRGQNVTFRCDPISEHNRLYWYRQTLGQGPEFLTYFQNEAQLEKSRLLSDRFSAERPKGSFSTLEIQRTEQGDSAMYLCASSLPATASNYGYTFGSGTRLTVV.

The chain links TRBV9 to TRBJ1-2; perhaps TRBD1 as D (6 bases). V dropped 3 bases and J dropped 6 bases, with 18 bases sitting between them. Germline assignment: CDR1 SGDLS and CDR2 YYNGEE. The CDR3 length is 15 residues. The CDR3 here is CASSADPGGADGYTF. For the CDR3, the DNA is TGTGCCAGCAGCGCGGATCCGGGGGGCGCGGATGGCTACACCTTC.

The rearrangement joins TRBV2 to TRBJ2-5, with D maybe TRBD1 (6 bases). The J call is in doubt because the DNA end fits TRBJ2-7 better. The V gene's germline CDR1 is SNHLY and CDR2 FYNNEI. This CDR3 is built from 15 residues. This CDR3 is CASRHQQQGLYEQYF. The CDR3, as DNA: TGTGCCAGCAGGCATCAGCAACAGGGTCTCTACGAGCAGTACTTC.

This chain's CDR3 is CASRSPGQGLNYGYTF. DNA for the CDR3: TGCGCCAGCAGGTCTCCGGGACAGGGGTTAAACTATGGCTACACCTTC. The chain combines TRBV5-1 with TRBJ1-2; 10 bases line up with TRBD1. CDR3 length: 16 amino acids. The V and J ends lost 5 bases and 2 bases, in that order; junction bases with no gene match: 9. Germline CDR1 and CDR2: SGHRS and YFSETQ.

The rearrangement links TRBV27 to TRBJ2-7, with 9 bases aligning to TRBD1. Germline-derived CDR1 and CDR2 are MNHEY and SMNVEV (reference sequence). V shed 4 bases and J 0 bases; nucleotides not matched to a gene: 4. The CDR3 runs to 15 residues. CDR3 sequence reads: CASSSRTGASYEQYF. The CDR3 DNA sequence: TGTGCCAGCAGTTCCCGGACAGGGGCCTCCTACGAGCAGTACTTC.

The chain carries TRBV11-3 and TRBJ2-1; 13 bases fit TRBD2. CDR1 and CDR2 from the germline V gene are SGHNT and YENEEA. This CDR3 has 16 amino acids. Trimming cost V 3 bases and J 9 bases; bases outside gene matches: 8. CDR3 region: CASSLETSGRGLEQFF. The CDR3 DNA reads TGTGCCAGCAGCTTGGAAACTAGCGGGAGGGGACTTGAGCAGTTCTTC.

This rearrangement joins TRBV18 to TRBJ2-2; 11 bases match TRBD2. The CDR3 loop spans 18 amino acids. Unmatched junction bases numbered 9, after V lost 2 bases and J lost 4 bases. The germline CDR1 and CDR2 sequences are KGHSH and LQKENI. DNA for the CDR3: TGTGCCAGCTCACCAGCGTTAGGACTAGCGGGTGGCACCGGGGAGCTGTTTTTT. It translates to CASSPALGLAGGTGELFF.

The J gene is TRBJ1-2, the V gene TRBV30; D is possibly TRBD1 (5 bases). Germline V lookup: CDR1 GTSNPN, CDR2 SVGIG (reference sequence). This CDR3 is 12 amino acids long. V was trimmed by 1 base and J by 5 bases, leaving 8 bases between them. The CDR3 sequence is CAWSEGTYGYTF. DNA for the CDR3: TGTGCCTGGAGTGAGGGGACTTATGGCTACACCTTC.

The rearrangement joins TRBV6-1 to TRBJ1-4; perhaps TRBD1 as D (6 bases). This CDR3 has 15 residues. V lost 5 bases, J lost 6 bases, and 16 bases lay in between. Germline CDR1 and CDR2: MNHNS and SASEGT. For the CDR3, the DNA is TGTGCCAGCAGTTCTCAGGGGACAACCTATGAAAAACTGTTTTTT. Amino acid sequence: CASSSQGTTYEKLFF.

This sequence joins TRBV10-1 and TRBJ2-7; D may be TRBD1 (5 bases). This CDR3 is 13 amino acids long. Trimming removed 0 bases from V and 4 bases from J, with 7 bases in between. Germline V gene lookup returns CDR1 WNHNN and CDR2 SYGVQD (reference sequence). The CDR3 DNA reads TGCGCCAGCAGTGAGTCCACAGGTTACGAGCAGTACTTC. Amino acids: CASSESTGYEQYF.

This rearrangement joins TRBV5-1 to TRBJ2-3; weak D call: TRBD2 (5 bases). The germline gives CDR1 SGHRS, CDR2 YFSETQ. The CDR3 has 13 amino acids. The V end was cut by 4 bases, the J end by 0 bases, with 6 bases between. The CDR3 bases are TGCGCCAGCAGCGGCGGGAGCACAGATACGCAGTATTTT. It translates to CASSGGSTDTQYF.